The 4 T cell receptor beta chains below were found in one sample sequenced in a study of T cells after yellow fever vaccination. TCRdb re-called the 5' RACE reads with MiXCR, one entry per CDR3 protein. The top ten clones hold 15% to 20% of a sample with around 530,000 distinct CDR3 sequences, roughly a sixth of them seen once. Sample: PBMCs, taken 4 to 5 days after the first yellow fever vaccination. These receptors all come from a young man who received the YFV17D yellow fever vaccine.

This clonotype came up many times. The rearrangement uses TRBV3-1 and TRBJ1-2; D gene ambiguous. The CDR3 has 14 residues. V was shortened by 4 bases and J by 5 bases, with 14 bases between the two germline ends. CDR1 and CDR2 from the germline V gene are LGHDT and YNNKEL (reference sequence). CDR3 sequence reads: CASSPRRQAYGYTF. The CDR3 coding sequence is TGTGCCAGCAGCCCCCGGAGACAAGCTTATGGCTACACCTTC.

In the case of this clonotype: With a much larger clone just one base away, this may be a read error. The chain's CDR3 is CASSQGDYEQYF. The CDR3 coding sequence is TGTGCCAGCAGTCAGGGGGACTACGAGCAGTACTTC. V usage is TRBV2 and J usage is TRBJ2-7; 7 bases are shared with TRBD1. The CDR3 contains 12 residues. The V and J ends lost 5 bases and 3 bases, in that order; junction bases with no gene match: 1. Germline V gives CDR1 SNHLY, CDR2 FYNNEI.

In its sample, this clonotype was seen a few times. The CDR3 here is CASSLVGQTYEQYF. The CDR3 DNA sequence: TGCGCCAGCAGCTTGGTCGGACAGACCTACGAGCAGTACTTC. This chain uses TRBV5-1 with TRBJ2-7; D may be TRBD1 (6 bases). V was clipped by 0 bases and J by 2 bases, with 9 bases between them. This CDR3 has 14 amino acids. Looked up from germline, CDR1 is SGHRS and CDR2 is YFSETQ.

The chain combines TRBV9 with TRBJ2-7; D may be TRBD2 (5 bases). Germline V gene data show CDR1 as SGDLS and CDR2 as YYNGEE. The CDR3 runs 14 residues. Trimming took off 5 bases at V and 9 bases at J, with 21 bases between the two ends. Written as DNA, the CDR3 is TGTGCCAGCAGGGTCCAGAGGGCCGGGTTGGGGCAGTACGTC. Translating it yields CASRVQRAGLGQYV.